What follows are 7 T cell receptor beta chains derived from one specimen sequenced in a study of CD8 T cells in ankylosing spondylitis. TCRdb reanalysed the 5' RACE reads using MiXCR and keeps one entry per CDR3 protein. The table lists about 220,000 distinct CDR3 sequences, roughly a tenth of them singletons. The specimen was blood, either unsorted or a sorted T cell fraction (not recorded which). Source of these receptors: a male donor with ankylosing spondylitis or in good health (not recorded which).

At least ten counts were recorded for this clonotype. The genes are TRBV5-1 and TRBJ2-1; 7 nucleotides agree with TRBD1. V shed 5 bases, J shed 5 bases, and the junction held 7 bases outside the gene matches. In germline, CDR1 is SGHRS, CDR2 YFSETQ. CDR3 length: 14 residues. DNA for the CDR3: TGCGCCAGCAGGGCCGGGACAGCCGACAATGAGCAGTTCTTC. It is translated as CASRAGTADNEQFF.

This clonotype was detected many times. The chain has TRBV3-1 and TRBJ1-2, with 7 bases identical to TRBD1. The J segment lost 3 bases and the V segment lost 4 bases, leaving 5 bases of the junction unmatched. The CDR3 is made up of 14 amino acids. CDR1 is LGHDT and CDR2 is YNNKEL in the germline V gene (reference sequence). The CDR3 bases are TGTGCCAGCAGCCGCCAGGGGACAGACTATGGCTACACCTTC. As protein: CASSRQGTDYGYTF.

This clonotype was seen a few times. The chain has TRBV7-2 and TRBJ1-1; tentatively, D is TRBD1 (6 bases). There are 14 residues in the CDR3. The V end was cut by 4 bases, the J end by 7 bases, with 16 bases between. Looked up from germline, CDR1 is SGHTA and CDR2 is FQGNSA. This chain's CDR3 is CASSSRGGEGEAFF. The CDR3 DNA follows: TGTGCCAGCAGCTCGAGGGGGGGGGAGGGTGAAGCTTTCTTT.

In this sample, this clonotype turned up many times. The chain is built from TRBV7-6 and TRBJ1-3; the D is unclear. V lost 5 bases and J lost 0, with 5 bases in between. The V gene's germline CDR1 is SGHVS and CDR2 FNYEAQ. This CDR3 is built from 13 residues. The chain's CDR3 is CASSAFSGNTIYF. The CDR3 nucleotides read TGTGCCAGCAGCGCGTTCTCTGGAAACACCATATATTTT.

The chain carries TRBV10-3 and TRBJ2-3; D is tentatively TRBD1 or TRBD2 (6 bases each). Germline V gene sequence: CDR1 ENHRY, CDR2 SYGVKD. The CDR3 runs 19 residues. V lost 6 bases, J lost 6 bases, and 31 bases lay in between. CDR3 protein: CAIRSSPGAGYDSSDTQYF. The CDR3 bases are TGTGCCATCAGATCCTCTCCGGGGGCAGGGTACGATTCTAGCGATACGCAGTATTTT.

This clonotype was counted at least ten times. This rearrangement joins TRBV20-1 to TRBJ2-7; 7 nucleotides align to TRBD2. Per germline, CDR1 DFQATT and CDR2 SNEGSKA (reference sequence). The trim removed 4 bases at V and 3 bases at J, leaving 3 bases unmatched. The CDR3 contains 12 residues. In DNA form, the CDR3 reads TGCAGTGCTACGGGGGGAGTCTACGAGCAGTACTTC. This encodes CSATGGVYEQYF.

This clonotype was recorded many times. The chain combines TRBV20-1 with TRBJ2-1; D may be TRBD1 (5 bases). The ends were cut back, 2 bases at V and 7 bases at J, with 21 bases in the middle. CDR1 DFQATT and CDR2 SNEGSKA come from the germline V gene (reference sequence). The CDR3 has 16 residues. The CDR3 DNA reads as TGCAGTGCTAGAATGTATCAGGGCTGGTTGGGTAATGAGCAGTTCTTC. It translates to CSARMYQGWLGNEQFF.